The 28 T cell receptor beta chains below were found in one sample sequenced in a study of regulatory T cells in long-lasting Graves disease. Time point described: persistent/refractory GD, antithyroid drugs over 5 years with positive TRAb. PBMC RNA was the source of the TCR library. HTBI primers from iRepertoire and Arm-PCR of CDR3 regions yielded the TCR beta libraries. TCRdb independently ran MiXCR on the multiplex PCR reads; one entry per CDR3 protein. The table shows approximately 380,000 distinct CDR3 sequences, with 20% to 25% occurring only once. The material sequenced was peripheral blood mononuclear cells (PBMCs), taken when the disease was refractory, from a patient treated with antithyroid drugs. These receptors were taken from a female donor with Graves disease.

This clonotype showed up just a few times. The rearrangement links TRBV6-2 or TRBV6-3 to TRBJ2-7; no definite D call. The CDR3 loop spans 12 amino acids. With 7 bases removed from V and 1 base from J, the gap between germline ends came to 8 bases. Per germline, CDR1 MNHEY and CDR2 SVGEGT. The CDR3 DNA follows: TGTGCCAGCAAGGGAACTTCCTACGAGCAGTACTTC. Translating it yields CASKGTSYEQYF.

The chain couples TRBV20-1 to TRBJ2-7; D remains unclear. Germline-derived CDR1 and CDR2 are DFQATT and SNEGSKA (reference sequence). The CDR3 is 13 residues long. Trimming removed 0 bases from V and 1 base from J, with 7 bases in between. The CDR3 region is CSARERGSYEQYF. In DNA form, the CDR3 reads TGCAGTGCTAGAGAGCGTGGATCCTACGAGCAGTACTTC.

This clonotype occurred a few times. This sequence joins TRBV11-1 and TRBJ2-1; D uncertain. The germline V gene encodes CDR1 SGHAT and CDR2 FQDESV (reference sequence). V gave up 1 base and J gave up 8 bases, with 9 bases separating them. The CDR3 is 13 amino acids. This CDR3 reads CASSLESYDEQFF. The CDR3 DNA follows: TGTGCCAGCAGCTTAGAAAGTTACGATGAGCAGTTCTTC.

This clonotype was seen a few times. The genes are TRBV7-2 and TRBJ2-7, with TRBD1 as a possible D gene (6 bases). CDR3 length: 14 amino acids. The germline CDR1 and CDR2 sequences are SGHTA and FQGNSA. V was shortened by 8 bases and J by 3 bases, with 17 bases between the two germline ends. The CDR3 DNA reads as TGTGCCAGCCGTCCCGGGCCAGGGGTCTACGAGCAGTACTTC. This gives the protein CASRPGPGVYEQYF.

This clonotype was counted at least ten times. The CDR3 region is CASSFAGAYYGYTF. The CDR3 bases are TGTGCCAGCAGCTTCGCAGGGGCCTACTATGGCTACACCTTC. The rearrangement joins TRBV13 to TRBJ1-2, with D tentatively TRBD1 (6 bases). The CDR3 totals 14 residues. The germline gives CDR1 PRHDT, CDR2 FYEKMQ (reference sequence). V dropped 3 bases and J dropped 3 bases, with 11 bases sitting between them.

In its sample, this clonotype was seen a few times. DNA for the CDR3: TGTGCCAGCAGCCCGGGGACTAGCGGGTTGGCCTACAATGAGCAGTTCTTC. This sequence encodes CASSPGTSGLAYNEQFF. This sequence joins TRBV7-6 and TRBJ2-1; 12 nucleotides match TRBD2. The CDR3 spans 17 residues. CDR1 is SGHVS and CDR2 is FNYEAQ in the germline V gene. After removal of 5 bases from V and 2 bases from J, the junction contained 7 bases not matched to a gene.

In this sample, this clonotype turned up many times. The chain combines TRBV6-1 with TRBJ2-7; either TRBD1 or TRBD2 may supply D (5 bases each). Germline CDR1 and CDR2: MNHNS and SASEGT. V was shortened by 8 bases and J by 3 bases, with 14 bases between the two germline ends. The CDR3 sequence is 13 residues long. The CDR3 is CASVGDVVYEQYF. CDR3 in DNA: TGTGCCAGCGTGGGGGATGTCGTCTACGAGCAGTACTTC.

This clonotype has at least ten counts. V is TRBV7-2 and J is TRBJ2-7; tentatively, D is TRBD1 (6 bases). The CDR3 covers 15 residues. V lost 4 bases and J 6 bases, leaving 19 bases between the germline ends. Looked up from germline, CDR1 is SGHTA and CDR2 is FQGNSA. The CDR3 nucleotides read TGTGCCAGCAGCTCCCCTGGGGGCGTCGAGAGCGAGCAGTACTTC. Amino acid sequence: CASSSPGGVESEQYF.

The sample holds many counts of this clonotype. Here the CDR3 reads CASKLRTGNTEAFF. CDR3 DNA: TGTGCCAGCAAACTCCGGACAGGGAACACTGAAGCTTTCTTT. This chain links TRBV27 with TRBJ1-1; 7 bases fit TRBD1. V gave up 7 bases and J gave up 1 base; unmatched junction bases: 6. This CDR3 has 14 residues. Germline CDR1 is MNHEY and CDR2 is SMNVEV (reference sequence).

This clonotype was seen ten or more times. The genes are TRBV27 and TRBJ2-7, with D tentatively TRBD2 (7 bases). V dropped 5 bases and J dropped 1 base, with 24 bases sitting between them. The CDR3 totals 18 residues. The V gene's germline CDR1 is MNHEY and CDR2 SMNVEV (reference sequence). The CDR3 bases are TGTGCCAGCAGTCCCTCGGGCTGGGGGGCGGGAGTGTCCTACGAGCAGTACTTC. It codes for CASSPSGWGAGVSYEQYF.

The rearrangement joins TRBV12-3 or TRBV12-4 to TRBJ1-3; tentatively, D is TRBD1 (6 bases). CDR3 size: 18 residues. V was pared by 6 bases and J by 1 base, with 22 bases between. The chain's CDR3 is CASSLGTFGRWSGNTIYF. The CDR3 DNA is TGTGCCAGCAGCCTTGGGACATTCGGAAGATGGTCTGGAAACACCATATATTTT.

The count of this clonotype is one. The gene calls are TRBV20-1 and TRBJ1-2, with TRBD1 matching over 9 bases. The CDR3 runs 14 residues. The germline V gene encodes CDR1 DFQATT and CDR2 SNEGSKA (reference sequence). V was clipped by 5 bases and J by 10 bases; unmatched bases: 14. CDR3 bases: TGCAGTGCTGGCCGGGACAGGGACGTGGGAGACTACACCTTC. Translating gives CSAGRDRDVGDYTF.

This clonotype was counted ten times or more. The CDR3 reads CASSLGQRGEQYF. The CDR3, as DNA: TGTGCCAGCAGCTTAGGCCAACGAGGAGAGCAGTACTTC. The chain has TRBV7-2 and TRBJ2-5; D remains ambiguous. Germline CDR1 reads SGHTA; CDR2 reads FQGNSA. Trimming removed 1 base from V and 11 bases from J, with 14 bases in between. The CDR3 loop spans 13 amino acids. Together with reference TRBV7-2 and TRBJ2-5, the CDR3 gives the full variable domain: GAGVSQSPSNKVTEKGKDVELRCDPISGHTALYWYRQSLGQGLEFLIYFQGNSAPDKSGLPSDRFSAERTGGSVSTLTIQRTQQEDSAVYLCASSLGQRGEQYFGPGTRLLVL.

The J gene is TRBJ1-4, the V gene TRBV5-1, with 7 bases identical to TRBD1. Germline-derived CDR1 and CDR2 are SGHRS and YFSETQ. The CDR3 spans 14 residues. After removal of 4 bases from V and 7 bases from J, the junction contained 7 bases not matched to a gene. CDR3: CASSQTGLGEKLFF. CDR3 sequence (DNA): TGCGCCAGCAGCCAGACAGGGCTTGGTGAAAAACTGTTTTTT.

This clonotype came up a few times. This chain uses TRBV10-3 with TRBJ2-1; D is possibly TRBD2 (7 bases). The CDR3 runs to 17 residues. In germline, CDR1 is ENHRY, CDR2 SYGVKD. V lost 3 bases, J lost 5 bases, and 20 bases lay in between. CDR3 in DNA: TGTGCCATCAGTGAAAGGTCGGTTGAGGGGGGGCACAATGAGCAGTTCTTC. It translates to CAISERSVEGGHNEQFF.

The V call is TRBV19, the J call TRBJ2-5; the D gene is possibly TRBD2 (6 bases). V shed 8 bases and J shed 5 bases, with 15 bases lying between them. This CDR3 spans 13 amino acids. CDR1 is LNHDA, CDR2 SQIVND, per germline (reference sequence). The CDR3 spells CASGLVGGETQYF. DNA of the CDR3: TGTGCCAGTGGCCTCGTTGGGGGGGAGACCCAGTACTTC.

The table lists this clonotype with a few counts. J is TRBJ2-7 and V is TRBV6-1; 10 bases line up with TRBD1. CDR1 is MNHNS, CDR2 SASEGT, per germline. With V trimmed by 5 bases and J by 6 bases, 7 bases remained unmatched. The CDR3 is 14 amino acids. CDR3 loop: CASSLGQGVREQYF. CDR3 nucleotides: TGTGCCAGCAGTCTTGGACAGGGGGTACGCGAGCAGTACTTC.

The chain joins TRBV19 to TRBJ1-2; 9 bases line up with TRBD1. Germline V gives CDR1 LNHDA, CDR2 SQIVND (reference sequence). V shed 4 bases and J 8 bases; nucleotides not matched to a gene: 11. This CDR3 has 15 residues. CDR3 sequence (DNA): TGTGCCAGTAGTACGACGGGACAGGGTGTCGGGGGCTACACCTTC. Encoded protein: CASSTTGQGVGGYTF.

This chain joins TRBV10-3 and TRBJ2-7, with 11 positions matching TRBD2. Trimming took 3 bases from V and 0 from J; bases not matched to a gene: 4. The CDR3 is 16 amino acids. Germline CDR1 ENHRY, CDR2 SYGVKD. The CDR3 DNA follows: TGTGCCATCAGTGATGGGACTAGCGGTAGCTCCTACGAGCAGTACTTC. The encoded protein is CAISDGTSGSSYEQYF.

On this clonotype itself: This clone may be a read error of a much larger clone one base away. The chain has TRBV5-6 and TRBJ2-4; 9 nucleotides match TRBD1. Germline CDR1 SGHDT, CDR2 YYEEEE. The CDR3 consists of 15 residues. CDR3 protein: CTSSDTGTGQNIQYF. CDR3 DNA: TGTACCAGCAGCGATACCGGGACAGGGCAAAACATTCAGTACTTC.

This clonotype came up many times. This sequence joins TRBV20-1 and TRBJ1-6; a weak D match, TRBD1 (6 bases). V shed 5 bases and J shed 5 bases, with 13 bases lying between them. CDR3 length: 14 residues. CDR1 is DFQATT, CDR2 SNEGSKA, per germline (reference sequence). CDR3 nucleotide sequence: TGCAGTGCTTCGCCGGGACACAATAATTCACCCCTCCACTTT. Residues: CSASPGHNNSPLHF.

As for this clonotype: This could be a read error, since a much larger clone is one nucleotide away. This chain joins TRBV7-3 and TRBJ2-5; 7 bases agree with TRBD2. The CDR3 covers 14 residues. Germline V gene lookup returns CDR1 SGHTA and CDR2 FQGTGA. The V segment lost 5 bases and the J segment 1 base; nucleotides outside the gene matches: 4. CDR3 nucleotides: TGTGCCAGCAGCGCGGGACTACCCCAAGAGACCCAGTACTTC. Its protein product is CASSAGLPQETQYF.

This clonotype was found many times. The chain links TRBV28 to TRBJ2-6; 9 nucleotides agree with TRBD1. Trimming cost V 6 bases and J 3 bases; bases outside gene matches: 15. Germline V gives CDR1 MDHEN, CDR2 SYDVKM. This CDR3 region has 19 residues. The CDR3 protein is CASSNVPGQGSGGANVLTF. Here the CDR3 DNA reads TGTGCCAGCAGCAATGTCCCGGGACAGGGTTCGGGTGGGGCCAACGTCCTGACTTTC.

This clonotype has just a few counts. The chain uses TRBV5-4 and TRBJ1-6, with 9 bases aligning to TRBD1. The CDR3 consists of 15 residues. Looked up from germline, CDR1 is SGHNT and CDR2 is YYREEE (reference sequence). The ends lost 4 bases at V and 10 bases at J; junction bases unmatched: 9. The CDR3 DNA reads TGTGCCAGCAGCCCACGGACAGGGGACGGGTCACCCCTCCACTTT. Translating gives CASSPRTGDGSPLHF.

The V gene is TRBV11-2, the J gene TRBJ1-4; TRBD1 matches 7 bases. The V and J ends lost 0 bases and 8 bases, in that order; junction bases with no gene match: 9. This CDR3 contains 16 residues. Germline assignment: CDR1 SGHAT and CDR2 FQNNGV. The CDR3 DNA reads as TGTGCCAGCAGCTTAGATAGGGGACAGCGGCGGGAAAAACTGTTTTTT. This translates into CASSLDRGQRREKLFF.

This clonotype was seen at least ten times. The chain uses TRBV11-2 and TRBJ1-1, with D tentatively TRBD1 (5 bases). The CDR3 runs 15 residues. Trimming took 5 bases from V and 4 from J, leaving 17 bases between them. The germline gives CDR1 SGHAT, CDR2 FQNNGV. In nucleotides, the CDR3 is TGTGCCAGCAGCCCCCAAATTCTCGGGGGCACTGAAGCTTTCTTT. It translates to CASSPQILGGTEAFF.

This clonotype has only a few counts. The J gene is TRBJ2-7, the V gene TRBV27, with 7 bases that match TRBD1. CDR1 and CDR2 from the germline V gene are MNHEY and SMNVEV (reference sequence). The CDR3 has 15 residues. The J segment lost 0 bases and the V segment lost 4 bases, leaving 6 bases of the junction unmatched. The CDR3: CASSSPWDSSYEQYF. CDR3 bases: TGTGCCAGCAGTTCCCCCTGGGACAGCTCCTACGAGCAGTACTTC.

This clonotype has ten or more counts. The chain employs TRBV4-1 and TRBJ1-1; tentative D call: TRBD1 (5 bases). The ends were cut back, 4 bases at V and 6 bases at J, with 15 bases in the middle. The germline gives CDR1 MGHRA, CDR2 YSYEKL. The CDR3 spans 14 residues. The CDR3 nucleotides read TGCGCCAGCAGCCCGCTTCAGGGTGACGCTGAAGCTTTCTTT. Amino acids: CASSPLQGDAEAFF.